The 16 T cell receptor beta chains below were found in one sample sequenced in a study of shared clonotypes between healthy human individuals. Using immunoSEQ multiplex PCR, the repertoire was profiled, and TCRdb retains in-frame clones only, with some absent. The sample consists of over 2 million clones, around 93% of them appearing once. Sequenced material: naive CD4+ T cells from PBMCs. Described subset: CD45RA+ positively selected. The receptors were gathered from a young man in good health. Some clones in this sample may be carry-over from other donors' samples.

The chain is built from TRBV29-1 and TRBJ2-3; possibly TRBD1 or TRBD2 for D (5 bases each). CDR3 length: 13 residues. V dropped 6 bases and J dropped 1 base, with 11 bases sitting between them. CDR1 is SQVTM, CDR2 ANQGSEA, per germline. Here the CDR3 reads CSVTGQGTDTQYF. Here the CDR3 DNA reads TGCAGCGTCACGGGGCAGGGCACAGATACGCAGTATTTT.

Turning to this clone: Other DNA sequences in the sample encode the same CDR3. This chain connects TRBV4-3 to TRBJ1-5; TRBD1 aligns across 7 bases. V was clipped by 0 bases and J by 1 base; unmatched bases: 0. Germline V CDR1 and CDR2: LGHNA, YSLEER. The CDR3 runs to 15 residues. CDR3 region: CASSQEQGSNQPQHF. In nucleotides, the CDR3 is TGCGCCAGCAGCCAAGAACAGGGGAGCAATCAGCCCCAGCATTTT.

The chain has TRBV6-6 and TRBJ2-7, with D possibly being TRBD1 or TRBD2 (6 bases each). With 2 bases removed from V and 2 bases from J, the gap between germline ends came to 13 bases. In germline, CDR1 is MNHNY, CDR2 SVGAGI (reference sequence). This CDR3 comprises 15 residues. The CDR3 loop is CASSYVSRGAYEQYF. CDR3 nucleotides: TGTGCCAGCAGTTACGTCTCAAGGGGGGCCTACGAGCAGTACTTC.

V and J are TRBV25-1 and TRBJ1-3, with D maybe TRBD1 (5 bases). The CDR3 totals 14 residues. Trimming took off 3 bases at V and 4 bases at J, with 10 bases between the two ends. From germline, CDR1 is MGHDK and CDR2 SYGVNS. CDR3 sequence reads: CASSEAGLGNTIYF. CDR3 sequence (DNA): TGTGCCAGCAGTGAGGCAGGGTTGGGAAACACCATATATTTT.

This rearrangement joins TRBV14 to TRBJ2-5; the D gene is possibly TRBD1 (6 bases). Per germline, CDR1 SGHDN and CDR2 FVKESK. The CDR3 consists of 14 residues. Trimming cost V 4 bases and J 2 bases, with 11 bases left between them. The CDR3 reads CASSLDRLQETQYF. DNA for the CDR3: TGTGCCAGCAGCCTAGACAGGCTACAAGAGACCCAGTACTTC.

The chain has TRBV18 and TRBJ2-2; D is unresolved. The CDR3 has 14 residues. V lost 2 bases to trimming and J lost 4 bases, with 8 bases between them. Germline loops: CDR1 KGHSH, CDR2 LQKENI. The CDR3 nucleotides are TGTGCCAGCTCACCATTGCCCGGCACCGGGGAGCTGTTTTTT. This encodes CASSPLPGTGELFF. Filled out from reference TRBV18 and TRBJ2-2, the complete variable domain reads NAGVMQNPRHLVRRRGQEARLRCSPMKGHSHVYWYRQLPEEGLKFMVYLQKENIIDESGMPKERFSAEFPKEGPSILRIQQVVRGDSAAYFCASSPLPGTGELFFGEGSRLTVL.

The chain couples TRBV7-9 to TRBJ1-1; D is possibly TRBD1 (6 bases). CDR1 is SEHNR, CDR2 FQNEAQ, per germline (reference sequence). The CDR3 covers 15 residues. V lost 5 bases, J lost 2 bases, and 15 bases lay in between. This chain's CDR3 is CASSDRPGDNTEAFF. CDR3 DNA: TGTGCCAGCAGCGACCGCCCAGGGGACAACACTGAAGCTTTCTTT.

On this clone: The identical CDR3 is also encoded by other nucleotide sequences in the sample. The V call is TRBV28, the J call TRBJ2-3; no reliable D call. The V and J ends lost 5 bases and 2 bases respectively, with 5 bases between them. Germline V gene sequence: CDR1 MDHEN, CDR2 SYDVKM. This CDR3 is 12 amino acids long. The CDR3 loop reads CASSPATDTQYF. The CDR3 DNA follows: TGTGCCAGCAGTCCGGCCACAGATACGCAGTATTTT.

The CDR3 bases are TGTGCCAGCAGCCCGGGCGGGGATTCGTACTATGGCTACACCTTC. Translated: CASSPGGDSYYGYTF. The J gene is TRBJ1-2, the V gene TRBV7-8; D unclear. The CDR3 runs 15 residues. Trimming pared 5 bases from V and 3 bases from J, leaving 16 bases between. CDR1 and CDR2 (germline): SGHVS, FQNEAQ.

The chain is built from TRBV19 and TRBJ2-4; possibly TRBD1 for D (5 bases). Trimming pared 4 bases from V and 3 bases from J, leaving 16 bases between. CDR1 and CDR2 from the germline V gene are LNHDA and SQIVND (reference sequence). The CDR3 consists of 16 residues. The CDR3, as DNA: TGTGCCAGTAGTACCCGGACACCGAGAGGCAAAAACATTCAGTACTTC. Translation: CASSTRTPRGKNIQYF.

The chain has TRBV28 and TRBJ1-2, with a possible D match to TRBD1 (6 bases). The CDR3 consists of 14 residues. Per the germline V gene, CDR1 is MDHEN and CDR2 is SYDVKM. V was clipped by 3 bases and J by 5 bases, with 13 bases between them. CDR3 sequence (DNA): TGTGCCAGCAGTTTTCCAGGGGTGGCGTATGGCTACACCTTC. The encoded protein is CASSFPGVAYGYTF.

The V gene is TRBV11-1, the J gene TRBJ2-6; D not certain. The CDR3 is 15 amino acids. CDR1 SGHAT and CDR2 FQDESV come from the germline V gene (reference sequence). Trimming took off 4 bases at V and 0 bases at J, with 7 bases between the two ends. CDR3 loop: CASSSTGSGANVLTF. The CDR3 DNA reads as TGTGCCAGCAGCTCGACTGGCTCTGGGGCCAACGTCCTGACTTTC.

The chain recombines TRBV29-1 with TRBJ1-1; the D is unclear. The V end was cut by 3 bases, the J end by 2 bases, with 10 bases between. This CDR3 contains 13 residues. The germline V gene has CDR1 SQVTM and CDR2 ANQGSEA. The CDR3 nucleotides are TGCAGCGTTGAGAGACGGTTTAACACTGAAGCTTTCTTT. It translates to CSVERRFNTEAFF.

The rearrangement links TRBV10-3 to TRBJ2-1; D call uncertain. Trimming took off 0 bases at V and 1 base at J, with 10 bases between the two ends. CDR3 size: 16 residues. The germline CDR1 and CDR2 sequences are ENHRY and SYGVKD. This CDR3 reads CAISESLQLSYNEQFF. In DNA, the CDR3 is TGTGCCATCAGTGAGTCGTTACAGCTATCCTACAATGAGCAGTTCTTC.

This clone showed up just once. This rearrangement joins TRBV10-3 to TRBJ2-7; TRBD1 aligns across 10 bases. The CDR3 totals 15 residues. Per the germline V gene, CDR1 is ENHRY and CDR2 is SYGVKD. V dropped 4 bases and J dropped 3; count of bases not matched to a gene: 6. The CDR3 bases are TGTGCCATCAGTGCGCCGGGACAGGGGTTCTACGAGCAGTACTTC. Translating it yields CAISAPGQGFYEQYF.

The rearrangement joins TRBV30 to TRBJ2-2; D might be TRBD2 (5 bases). Germline V gives CDR1 GTSNPN, CDR2 SVGIG (reference sequence). This CDR3 comprises 14 residues. V dropped 8 bases and J dropped 1 base, with 14 bases sitting between them. This CDR3 is CAGKRSLNTGELFF. CDR3 in DNA: TGTGCCGGCAAGCGGTCCCTGAACACCGGGGAGCTGTTTTTT.